These T cell receptor beta chains were read from a single sample in a study of technical replicates of blood from several donors. Sequencing used immunoSEQ multiplex PCR; TCRdb keeps in-frame clones, though not all of them. Found here are around 80,000 clones, about 98% of them singletons; the top ten hold approximately 0.15%. Sequenced sample: T cells isolated from PBMCs. These receptors came from a human donor in good health. The CDR3 runs from the conserved cysteine through the conserved F or W. A D gene is named only where the DNA matches it firmly. Size is omitted from some rows. Given values are once, few, many or a class for expanded clones.

>TRBD1|TRBV28|TRBJ1-2|NA
TGTGCCAGCAACACCGGGACAGGTGCCGCCTTGACTATGGGCTACACCTTC
CASNTGTGAALTMGYTF
>NA|TRBV7-9|TRBJ2-7|NA
TGTGCCAGCACCTCAGACACGAAGGACGAGCAGTACTTC
CASTSDTKDEQYF
>NA|TRBV7-9|TRBJ1-1|NA
TGTGCCAGCAGCTTAGCGCCCGGGAACACTGAAGCTTTCTTT
CASSLAPGNTEAFF
>NA|TRBV28|TRBJ2-7|NA
TGTGCCAGCAGTTCACCCTCCTTGGGGGGAGCCAGCTACGAGCAGTACTTC
CASSSPSLGGASYEQYF
>NA|TRBV10-3|TRBJ2-3|NA
TGTGCCATCAGTGTCTCTAGTCCTAGGACAGATACGCAGTATTTT
CAISVSSPRTDTQYF
>TRBD1|TRBV27|TRBJ2-1|NA
TGTGCCAGCAGTTTGCGGACAGGGATTTTCCATGAGCAGTTCTTC
CASSLRTGIFHEQFF
>NA|TRBV29-1|TRBJ1-1|NA
TGCAGCGTTGTACGACGGGTGAACACTGAAGCTTTCTTT
CSVVRRVNTEAFF
>TRBD2|TRBV2|TRBJ2-7|NA
TGTGCCAGCAGTCGTGCTCGGGGGGGACCAAACGAGCAGTACTTC
CASSRARGGPNEQYF
>NA|TRBV7-9|TRBJ1-5|NA
TGTGCCAGCAGCTTAGGGGGCCATCAGCCCCAGCATTTT
CASSLGGHQPQHF
>NA|TRBV12-5|TRBJ2-7|NA
TGTGCTAGTGGTCCCACTAAATCACAGTCTAGCGCCAATACCTACGAGCAGTACTTC
CASGPTKSQSSANTYEQYF
>NA|TRBV4-2|TRBJ1-4|NA
TGTGCCAGCAGCCAAGATTTCCTCGGGAATGAAAAACTGTTTTTT
CASSQDFLGNEKLFF
>TRBD1|TRBV7-8|TRBJ2-7|NA
TGTGCCAGCAGCATAAGGACAGGGAGGCCCTACGAGCAGTACTTC
CASSIRTGRPYEQYF
>NA|TRBV25-1|TRBJ1-4|NA
TGTGCCAGCAGTGAATCTGTACAGTACGATGAAAAACTGTTTTTT
CASSESVQYDEKLFF
>NA|TRBV10-1|TRBJ2-7|NA
TGCGCCAGCAGCCACCTGGGAAGGGGCGCTGAGCAGTACTTC
CASSHLGRGAEQYF
>NA|TRBV18|TRBJ2-5|NA
TGTGCCAGCTCACCGAGCGCTAGCCAAGAGACCCAGTACTTC
CASSPSASQETQYF
>NA|TRBV29-1|TRBJ2-3|NA
TGCAGCGTTGGAGGGAGGGGGGGGAACACCTTCACAGATACGCAGTATTTT
CSVGGRGGNTFTDTQYF
>NA|TRBV6-5|TRBJ2-2|NA
TGTGCCAGCAGTCACCCCCGGGGGAACACCGGGGAGCTGTTTTTT
CASSHPRGNTGELFF
>TRBD1|TRBV7-6|TRBJ1-1|NA
TGTGCCAGCAGCCTTGGGACAGGGAACACTGAAGCTTTCTTT
CASSLGTGNTEAFF
>TRBD1|TRBV5-8|TRBJ1-2|NA
TGTGCCAGCAGTCATGGACAGGGCTTCGAGGGCTACACCTTC
CASSHGQGFEGYTF
>NA|TRBV21-1|TRBJ2-7|NA
TGTGCCAGCAGCCTGGGGACTAGCGGTCCCTACGAGCAGTACTTC
CASSLGTSGPYEQYF
>TRBD2|TRBV9|TRBJ2-5|NA
TGTGCCAGCAGCCCCCGACTAGCGGGGGTGAAAACCCAAGAGACCCAGTACTTC
CASSPRLAGVKTQETQYF
>NA|TRBV5-1|TRBJ2-7|medium-sized
TGCGCCAGCAGCTTGACGGACAGTGACGAGCAGTACTTC
CASSLTDSDEQYF
>TRBD1|TRBV7-2|TRBJ1-1|NA
TGTGCCAGCAGCTTCGGACAGGAGAACACTGAAGCTTTCTTT
CASSFGQENTEAFF
>TRBD1|TRBV5-1|TRBJ1-3|NA
TGCGCCAGCAGCCCCTCAGGGGGGCCGACCATATATTTT
CASSPSGGPTIYF
>NA|TRBV6-5|TRBJ2-3|once
TGTGCCAGCAGTTACTCGACAGCAACAGATACGCAGTATTTT
CASSYSTATDTQYF
>TRBD1|TRBV27|TRBJ1-5|NA
TGTGCCAGCAGCGCCCCGGGACAGGGTTTCAATCAGCCCCAGCATTTT
CASSAPGQGFNQPQHF
>NA|TRBV19|TRBJ1-1|NA
TGTGCCAGTAGTCTCCGACAGGACATCCATATGAACACTGAAGCTTTCTTT
CASSLRQDIHMNTEAFF
>TRBD1|TRBV4-1|TRBJ2-7|NA
TGCGCCAGCAGCCAGGCACCGGGACAGGGAGCCTTTCAGTACTTC
CASSQAPGQGAFQYF
>NA|TRBV5-6|TRBJ1-6|NA
TGTGCCAGCAGCTTGGACGGGGCCTATAATTCACCCCTCCACTTT
CASSLDGAYNSPLHF
>NA|TRBV15|TRBJ1-1|NA
TGTGCCACCAGCACAGGGTTCTTCACTGAAGCTTTCTTT
CATSTGFFTEAFF
>NA|TRBV6-5|TRBJ2-2|NA
TGTGCCAGCAGTTCCCTCGGAGGCAGGCTTACCGGGGAGCTGTTTTTT
CASSSLGGRLTGELFF
>TRBD1|TRBV6-4|TRBJ1-5|NA
TGTGCCAGCAGTGAAGGACAGGGGGCTCAGCCCCAGCATTTT
CASSEGQGAQPQHF
>NA|TRBV4-1|TRBJ1-1|NA
TGCGCCAGCAGCCTCCGCGGGATGAACACTGAAGCTTTCTTT
CASSLRGMNTEAFF
>TRBD1|TRBV2|TRBJ1-1|NA
TGTGCCAGCAGTGAAACACCTCCAAGAGGGGGCAACACTGAAGCTTTCTTT
CASSETPPRGGNTEAFF
>NA|TRBV14|TRBJ1-1|few
TGTGCCAGCAGCCACGATCGCCGGGTCACTGAAGCTTTCTTT
CASSHDRRVTEAFF
>NA|TRBV7-6|TRBJ1-1|NA
TGTGCCAGCAGCTTAGAGAGTTGGACTGAAGCTTTCTTT
CASSLESWTEAFF
>NA|TRBV7-2|TRBJ1-2|NA
TGTGCCAGCAGCCCGAGGGCCTATGGCTACACCTTC
CASSPRAYGYTF